This TCR beta chain was retrieved from a study of blood T cell repertoires in COVID-19. About the study: Researchers got acute and convalescent COVID-19 samples from the United States, Italy and Spain.

As originally analysed: Estimated nucleated cell counts came from reference gene primer amplification. Generated by immunoSEQ multiplex PCR, the TCRdb table keeps only in-frame clones and is missing some. That table supplies the V and J calls and clone size; D and trimming were determined from the DNA. The data contain tens of thousands of clones, approximately 90% of them singletons. Germline values: CDR1 SGDLS, CDR2 YYNGEE. The CDR3 is 14 amino acids. Trimming cost V 2 bases and J 5 bases, with 10 bases left between them. The TCR was taken from a man aged 55 to 70 with COVID-19, enrolled during active disease. The chain uses TRBV9 and TRBJ2-2, with D maybe TRBD1 (5 bases). Sequencing used peripheral blood. The CDR3 coding sequence is TGTGCCAGCAGCGTGAAATCAGGGACCGGGGAGCTGTTTTTT. This sequence encodes CASSVKSGTGELFF.